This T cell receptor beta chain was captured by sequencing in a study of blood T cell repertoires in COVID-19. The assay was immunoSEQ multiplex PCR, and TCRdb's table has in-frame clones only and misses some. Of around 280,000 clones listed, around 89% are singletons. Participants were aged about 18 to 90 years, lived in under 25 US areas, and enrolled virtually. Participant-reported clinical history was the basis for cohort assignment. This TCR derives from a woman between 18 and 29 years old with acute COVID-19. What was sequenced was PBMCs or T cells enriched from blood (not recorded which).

Here the CDR3 DNA reads TGTGCCAGCAGCCCTAGCGGGAGAGGCTCCTACGAGCAGTACTTC. It codes for CASSPSGRGSYEQYF. V usage is TRBV4-2 and J usage is TRBJ2-7, with 10 bases fitting TRBD2. Germline V gene lookup returns CDR1 LGHNA and CDR2 YNFKEQ. J lost 0 bases, V lost 4 bases, and 3 bases had no gene match. The CDR3 runs 15 residues.